This T cell receptor beta chain was sequenced for a study of cytomegalovirus exposure and HLA in healthy donors. General study points: Analyses of presence/absence relied on an assumption of roughly uniform sequencing depth across donors. There were 150 to 200 TCR beta chains listed as cytomegalovirus-associated.

Germline V gene lookup returns CDR1 SGHRS and CDR2 YFSETQ. This CDR3 has 19 amino acids. The germline V and J ends were trimmed by 2 bases and 8 bases, with 28 bases remaining between them. Concerning this clone: Its specificity is not known.

The primer mix had 60 Vbeta and 13 Jbeta primers. Assay: immunoSEQ multiplex PCR; the TCRdb copy retains only in-frame clones and omits some. The sample includes approximately 160,000 clones, around 65% of them seen just once. This clonotype originated in a woman aged 35 to 49 in good health and CMV-seropositive. The chain combines TRBV5-1 with TRBJ1-4, with D hard to call. The source material was PBMCs. CDR3 in DNA: TGCGCCAGCAGCTTTTTTCTCGACGGGTTTTCTCGGAGGGAAGAAAAACTGTTTTTT. Amino acid sequence: CASSFFLDGFSRREEKLFF. The full variable domain, with the rest looked up from reference TRBV5-1 and TRBJ1-4, is KAGVTQTPRYLIKTRGQQVTLSCSPISGHRSVSWYQQTPGQGLQFLFEYFSETQRNKGNFPGRFSGRQFSNSRSEMNVSTLELGDSALYLCASSFFLDGFSRREEKLFFGSGTQLSVL.